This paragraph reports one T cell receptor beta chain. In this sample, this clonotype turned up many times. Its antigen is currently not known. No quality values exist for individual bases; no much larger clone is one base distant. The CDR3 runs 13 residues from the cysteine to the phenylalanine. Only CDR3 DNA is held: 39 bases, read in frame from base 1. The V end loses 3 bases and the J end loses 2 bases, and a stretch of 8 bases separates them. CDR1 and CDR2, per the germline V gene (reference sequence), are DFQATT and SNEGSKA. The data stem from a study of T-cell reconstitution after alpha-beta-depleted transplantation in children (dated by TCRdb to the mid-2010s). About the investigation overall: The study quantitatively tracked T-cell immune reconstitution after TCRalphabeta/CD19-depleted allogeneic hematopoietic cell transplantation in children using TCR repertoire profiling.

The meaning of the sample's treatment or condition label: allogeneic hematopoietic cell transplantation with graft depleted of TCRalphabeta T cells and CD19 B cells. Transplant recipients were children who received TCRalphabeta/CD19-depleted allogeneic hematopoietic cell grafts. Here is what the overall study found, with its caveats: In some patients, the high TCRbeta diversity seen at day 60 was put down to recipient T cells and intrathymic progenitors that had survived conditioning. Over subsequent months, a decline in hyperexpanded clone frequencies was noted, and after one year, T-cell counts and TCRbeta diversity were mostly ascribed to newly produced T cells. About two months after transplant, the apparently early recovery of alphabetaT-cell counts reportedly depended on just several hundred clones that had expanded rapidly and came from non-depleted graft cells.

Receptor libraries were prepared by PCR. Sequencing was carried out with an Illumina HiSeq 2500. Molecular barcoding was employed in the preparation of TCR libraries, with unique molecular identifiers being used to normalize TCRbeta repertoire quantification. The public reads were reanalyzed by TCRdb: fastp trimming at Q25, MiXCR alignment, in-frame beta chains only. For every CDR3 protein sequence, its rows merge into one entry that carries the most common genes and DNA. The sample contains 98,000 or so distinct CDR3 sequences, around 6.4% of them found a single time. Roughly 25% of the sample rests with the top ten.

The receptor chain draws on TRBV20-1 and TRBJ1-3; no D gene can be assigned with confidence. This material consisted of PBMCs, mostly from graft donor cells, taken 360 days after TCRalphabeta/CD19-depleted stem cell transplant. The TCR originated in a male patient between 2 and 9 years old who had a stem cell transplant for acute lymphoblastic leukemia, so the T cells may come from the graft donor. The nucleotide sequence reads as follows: TGCAGTGCTAGCCGTCGGGCTGGAAACACCATATATTTT. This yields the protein CSASRRAGNTIYF.